One sample yielded the 25 T cell receptor beta chains listed below, sequenced in a study of metastatic and nonmetastatic thyroid tumors. TCRdb re-called the PCR reads with MiXCR. The sample lists about 5,400 clones; 33% were seen once. Treatment of any kind had been given to no patient before thyroid surgery. What was sequenced was adjacent normal tissue. All receptors come from a female donor with papillary thyroid cancer or a benign thyroid nodule (not recorded which). Some clones in this sample may be carry-over from other donors' samples.

This clone was counted between two and nine times. The chain recombines TRBV7-2 with TRBJ2-7, with D perhaps given as TRBD1 or TRBD2 (5 bases each). Germline V lookup: CDR1 SGHTA, CDR2 FQGNSA. V gave up 6 bases and J gave up 6 bases, with 12 bases separating them. The CDR3 length is 12 residues. The CDR3 sequence is CASSYPGAEQYF. DNA of the CDR3: TGTGCCAGCAGTTATCCCGGGGCCGAGCAGTACTTC.

This clone has more than one count but fewer than ten. V gene TRBV28 combines with J gene TRBJ1-5; D remains ambiguous. Trimming took off 0 bases at V and 4 bases at J, with 10 bases between the two ends. The CDR3 contains 15 residues. CDR1 is MDHEN and CDR2 is SYDVKM in the germline V gene. The CDR3 sequence: CASSLWGNGNQPQHF. In DNA, the CDR3 is TGTGCCAGCAGTTTATGGGGGAATGGAAATCAGCCCCAGCATTTT.

The table lists this clone with many counts. The chain uses TRBV5-6 and TRBJ2-1, with D possibly being TRBD2 (6 bases). There are 12 residues in the CDR3. The ends were cut back, 0 bases at V and 11 bases at J, with 9 bases in the middle. Germline lookup yields CDR1 SGHDT and CDR2 YYEEEE. The CDR3 sequence is CASSLVDYQQFF. DNA of the CDR3: TGTGCCAGCAGCTTGGTGGACTACCAGCAGTTCTTC.

The gene calls are TRBV19 and TRBJ1-5, with 9 bases lining up with TRBD1. V was clipped by 5 bases and J by 2 bases; unmatched bases: 7. CDR3 size: 16 residues. The germline gives CDR1 LNHDA, CDR2 SQIVND (reference sequence). The DNA of the CDR3 is TGTGCCAGTAGTGCCGGGACAGGGATCGGCAATCAGCCCCAGCATTTT. It is translated as CASSAGTGIGNQPQHF.

The genes are TRBV11-1 and TRBJ2-1, with D perhaps matching TRBD1 or TRBD2 (7 bases each). The V and J ends lost 2 bases and 5 bases respectively, with 13 bases between them. The CDR3 totals 15 residues. The germline CDR1 and CDR2 sequences are SGHAT and FQDESV (reference sequence). The CDR3 region has the DNA TGTGCCAGCAGCTTATGGGGGGGACAGAACAATGAGCAGTTCTTC. Its translation is CASSLWGGQNNEQFF.

This clone was observed a handful of times. The chain joins TRBV27 to TRBJ2-7; a possible D gene is TRBD1 (6 bases). The CDR3 consists of 14 residues. Germline lookup yields CDR1 MNHEY and CDR2 SMNVEV (reference sequence). The germline V and J ends were trimmed by 4 bases and 2 bases, with 12 bases remaining between them. The CDR3 is CASSYQGKAYEQYF. CDR3 coding DNA: TGTGCCAGCAGTTATCAGGGGAAAGCCTACGAGCAGTACTTC.

The DNA of the CDR3 is TGCGCCAGCAGGAGTTCCGGCTACGAGCAGTACTTC. Residues: CASRSSGYEQYF. This chain links TRBV5-1 with TRBJ2-7; no firm D call. The CDR3 loop spans 12 amino acids. Trimming removed 5 bases at V and 3 bases at J, with 9 bases between. Per germline, CDR1 SGHRS and CDR2 YFSETQ.

This clone was picked up a small number of times. The V and J genes are TRBV12-3 or TRBV12-4 and TRBJ1-5, with D tentatively TRBD1 (5 bases). This CDR3 spans 14 amino acids. Trimming removed 5 bases from V and 3 bases from J, with 11 bases in between. The CDR3 sequence is CASSIQGFNQPQHF. The CDR3 region has the DNA TGTGCCAGCAGTATTCAGGGTTTCAATCAGCCCCAGCATTTT.

The chain uses TRBV12-3 or TRBV12-4 and TRBJ2-2; 8 positions match TRBD1. The CDR3 spans 15 residues. The J segment lost 5 bases and the V segment lost 6 bases, leaving 8 bases of the junction unmatched. The CDR3: CASSENGQGTGELFF. CDR3 coding DNA: TGTGCCAGCAGCGAAAACGGACAGGGAACCGGGGAGCTGTTTTTT.

The chain uses TRBV6-1 and TRBJ2-7, with D perhaps matching TRBD2 (6 bases). Looked up from germline, CDR1 is MNHNS and CDR2 is SASEGT. The V end was cut by 5 bases, the J end by 2 bases, with 13 bases between. The CDR3 covers 14 residues. The CDR3 here is CASSSPSGAYEQYF. The CDR3 nucleotides read TGTGCCAGCAGTTCCCCGTCGGGGGCCTACGAGCAGTACTTC.

This chain links TRBV20-1 with TRBJ1-5; D is perhaps TRBD1 (6 bases). The CDR3 length is 12 residues. V was pared by 5 bases and J by 4 bases, with 9 bases between. Germline V gene sequence: CDR1 DFQATT, CDR2 SNEGSKA (reference sequence). In DNA, the CDR3 is TGCAGTGCTGCCAGGGGTAATCAGCCCCAGCATTTT. Its protein product is CSAARGNQPQHF.

This clone was counted once. The chain links TRBV4-1 to TRBJ2-6; D is unresolved. Deletions cut 4 bases from V and 6 bases from J, with 4 bases between. Per germline, CDR1 MGHRA and CDR2 YSYEKL. CDR3 length equals 12 residues. CDR3 sequence: CASSPSANVLTF. For the CDR3, the DNA is TGCGCCAGCAGCCCCTCGGCCAACGTCCTGACTTTC.

By share of the sample, this clone is medium-sized. This may be a read error, as it is one base from a much larger clone. The chain carries TRBV30 and TRBJ2-2; possibly TRBD2 for D (6 bases). The CDR3 length is 13 residues. The V gene's germline CDR1 is GTSNPN and CDR2 SVGIG (reference sequence). The DNA for the CDR3 is TGTGCCTGGAGGGCCCCCCTGGGCGGGGAGCTGTCTTTT. The encoded protein is CAWRAPLGGELSF. The full variable domain, in which reference TRBV30 and TRBJ2-2 provide the parts outside the CDR3, is SQTIHQWPATLVQPVGSPLSLECTVEGTSNPNLYWYRQAAGRGLQLLFYSVGIGQISSEVPQNLSASRPQDRQFILSSKKLLLSDSGFYLCAWRAPLGGELSFGEGSRLTVL.

This chain links TRBV6-2 or TRBV6-3 with TRBJ2-7, with a tentative D call TRBD1 (6 bases). The V gene's germline CDR1 is MNHEY and CDR2 SVGEGT. Trimming stripped 4 bases from V and 4 bases from J, with 11 bases between. This CDR3 is built from 13 residues. The CDR3 region is CASSSLQGYEQYF. As DNA, the CDR3 is TGTGCCAGCAGTTCCCTACAGGGTTACGAGCAGTACTTC.

The chain has TRBV2 and TRBJ2-7; the D is unclear. Per germline, CDR1 SNHLY and CDR2 FYNNEI. CDR3 length equals 11 residues. V was shortened by 5 bases and J by 3 bases, with 5 bases between the two germline ends. The CDR3 nucleotides are TGTGCCAGCAGTCCATACTACGAGCAGTACTTC. Its protein is CASSPYYEQYF.

On this clone itself: The junction shows a germline mismatch at one end, possibly a read error. The V gene is TRBV6-1, the J gene TRBJ2-4, with 7 nucleotides matching TRBD2. The CDR3 is made up of 14 amino acids. Germline CDR1 is MNHNS and CDR2 is SASEGT. CDR3 sequence reads: CAGSGELAKDIQYF. In DNA, the CDR3 is TGTGCCGGCAGCGGGGAACTGGCCAAAGACATTCAGTACTTC.

This clone was detected a few times. The rearrangement joins TRBV28 to TRBJ2-7, with 7 bases that match TRBD2. The CDR3 consists of 15 residues. The V segment lost 6 bases and the J segment 3 bases; nucleotides outside the gene matches: 11. CDR1 is MDHEN, CDR2 SYDVKM, per germline. CDR3: CASRPGGGERYEQYF. The CDR3 DNA reads TGTGCCAGCAGACCGGGCGGGGGAGAGCGCTACGAGCAGTACTTC.

The chain links TRBV19 to TRBJ2-3; D is ambiguous. The V end lost 5 bases, the J end lost 8 bases, and 5 bases lay between the germline ends. The CDR3 contains 10 residues. Germline V gene data show CDR1 as LNHDA and CDR2 as SQIVND (reference sequence). CDR3 nucleotides: TGTGCCAGTAGTGCCGGTACGCAGTATTTT. It codes for CASSAGTQYF.

The rearrangement links TRBV12-3 or TRBV12-4 to TRBJ2-7; a possible D gene is TRBD2 (6 bases). V lost 3 bases, J lost 3 bases, and 9 bases lay in between. The CDR3 is 13 residues long. CDR3 bases: TGTGCCAGCAGTTTCGGGGGTGTCTACGAGCAGTACTTC. This encodes CASSFGGVYEQYF.

This clone was seen a few times. J is TRBJ2-1 and V is TRBV12-3 or TRBV12-4; tentative D call: TRBD2 (5 bases). CDR3 length equals 20 residues. Trimming took off 1 base at V and 2 bases at J, with 24 bases between the two ends. CDR3 nucleotides: TGTGCCAGCAGTTTAGGAGATTGGAGGATGAGTGGTAATGCCTACAATGAGCAGTTCTTC. Amino acid sequence: CASSLGDWRMSGNAYNEQFF.

This chain joins TRBV6-1 and TRBJ1-2, with D perhaps TRBD1 (5 bases). This CDR3 region has 12 residues. Germline lookup yields CDR1 MNHNS and CDR2 SASEGT. Trimming stripped 3 bases from V and 5 bases from J, with 7 bases between. The CDR3 is CASSDGAYGYTF. The CDR3, as DNA: TGTGCCAGCAGTGATGGGGCATATGGCTACACCTTC.

This clone was recorded many times. At one of its ends the junction is not consistent with the germline gene, which may arise from a read error. This chain links TRBV7-7 with TRBJ1-1; D is possibly TRBD1 (6 bases). Germline CDR1 SSHAT, CDR2 FNYEAQ (reference sequence). The CDR3 has 15 residues. The CDR3 nucleotides are TGTGCTAGCAGCTGGCCCCCTAACAGGGATACTGAAGCTTTCTTT. Translation gives CASSWPPNRDTEAFF. Combining the CDR3 with reference TRBV7-7 and TRBJ1-1 gives the whole variable domain GAGVSQSPRYKVTKRGQDVTLRCDPISSHATLYWYQQALGQGPEFLTYFNYEAQPDKSGLPSDRFSAERPEGSISTLTIQRTEQRDSAMYRCASSWPPNRDTEAFFGQGTRLTVV.

This clone came up a few times. This rearrangement joins TRBV6-1 to TRBJ1-2; a weak D match, TRBD1 (6 bases). Trimming removed 2 bases at V and 7 bases at J, with 14 bases between. This CDR3 region has 14 residues. In germline, CDR1 is MNHNS, CDR2 SASEGT. The CDR3, as DNA: TGTGCCAGCAGTGAAATCCCGGCAGGGGCTGGCTACACCTTC. Its translation: CASSEIPAGAGYTF.

This clone was found once. The gene calls are TRBV20-1 and TRBJ2-7; 12 bases align to TRBD2. Unmatched junction bases numbered 5, after V lost 6 bases and J lost 2 bases. The germline V gene encodes CDR1 DFQATT and CDR2 SNEGSKA (reference sequence). The CDR3 runs to 14 residues. The CDR3 reads CSAKRTSGTYEQYF. The CDR3, as DNA: TGCAGTGCGAAACGGACTAGCGGGACCTACGAGCAGTACTTC.

Comment on this clone: As the CDR3 is not closed by the conserved phenylalanine or tryptophan, this likely results from a read error. The genes are TRBV19 and TRBJ2-2; 8 nucleotides align to TRBD1. The CDR3 has 13 residues. V trimming: 8 bases; J trimming: 2 bases; junction bases outside the gene matches: 1. CDR1 and CDR2 from the germline V gene are LNHDA and SQIVND (reference sequence). As DNA, the CDR3 is TGTGCCAGTGACAGGGGTAACACCGGGGAGCTGTTTTGT. Translated, it gives CASDRGNTGELFC.